This TCR beta chain was sequenced for a study of shared clonotypes between healthy human individuals. The ends lost 3 bases at V and 4 bases at J; junction bases unmatched: 1. The V gene's germline CDR1 is PRHDT and CDR2 FYEKMQ (reference sequence). This CDR3 has 14 residues. The protocol was immunoSEQ multiplex PCR, while the TCRdb copy is restricted to in-frame clones and leaves out a portion. The sample has approximately 2.1 million clones, about 92% seen once; the top ten hold about 0.41%. This clone was recorded once. The specimen was naive CD4+ T cells from PBMCs. Described subset: CD45RA+ positively selected. The gene calls are TRBV13 and TRBJ2-2; 8 bases fit TRBD2. This sequence was found in a man aged 18 to 30 in good health. Some clones in this sample may be carry-over from other donors' samples. CDR3 sequence: CASSFGRATGELFF. The CDR3 DNA follows: TGTGCCAGCAGCTTCGGGAGGGCCACCGGGGAGCTGTTTTTT.